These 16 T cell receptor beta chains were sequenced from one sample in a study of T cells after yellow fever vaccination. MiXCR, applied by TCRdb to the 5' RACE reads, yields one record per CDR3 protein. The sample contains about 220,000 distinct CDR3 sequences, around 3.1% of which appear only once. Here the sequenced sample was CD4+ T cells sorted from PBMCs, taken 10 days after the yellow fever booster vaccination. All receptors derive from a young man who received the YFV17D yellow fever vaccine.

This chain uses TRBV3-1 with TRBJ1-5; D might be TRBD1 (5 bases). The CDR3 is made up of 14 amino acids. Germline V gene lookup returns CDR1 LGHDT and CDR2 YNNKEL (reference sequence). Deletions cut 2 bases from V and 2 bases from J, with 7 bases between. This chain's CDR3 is CASSQLGGNQPQHF. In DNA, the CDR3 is TGTGCCAGCAGCCAATTAGGGGGCAATCAGCCCCAGCATTTT.

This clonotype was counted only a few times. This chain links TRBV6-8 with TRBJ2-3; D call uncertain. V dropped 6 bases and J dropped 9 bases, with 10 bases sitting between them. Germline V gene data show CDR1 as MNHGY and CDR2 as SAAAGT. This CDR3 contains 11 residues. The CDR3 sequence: CASRCVQTQYF. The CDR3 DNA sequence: TGTGCCAGCAGGTGTGTCCAAACGCAGTATTTT.

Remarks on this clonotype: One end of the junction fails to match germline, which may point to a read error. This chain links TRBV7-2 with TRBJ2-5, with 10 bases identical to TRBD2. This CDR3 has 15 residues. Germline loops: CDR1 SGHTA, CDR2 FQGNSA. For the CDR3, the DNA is TGTGCCAGCTACGAGCTAGCACTAGCGGGGTTTGGGGTCGACTTC. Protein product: CASYELALAGFGVDF.

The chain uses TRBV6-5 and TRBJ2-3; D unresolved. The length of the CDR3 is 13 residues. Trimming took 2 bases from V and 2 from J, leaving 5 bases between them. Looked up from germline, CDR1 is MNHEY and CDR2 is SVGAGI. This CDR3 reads CASSYVSTDTQYF. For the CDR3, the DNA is TGTGCCAGCAGTTACGTCTCCACAGATACGCAGTATTTT.

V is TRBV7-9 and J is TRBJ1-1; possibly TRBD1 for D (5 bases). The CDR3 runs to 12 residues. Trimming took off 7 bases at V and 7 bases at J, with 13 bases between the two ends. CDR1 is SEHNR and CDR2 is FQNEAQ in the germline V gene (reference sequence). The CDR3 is CASTRDFGEAFF. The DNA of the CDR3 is TGTGCCAGCACCAGGGACTTCGGTGAAGCTTTCTTT.

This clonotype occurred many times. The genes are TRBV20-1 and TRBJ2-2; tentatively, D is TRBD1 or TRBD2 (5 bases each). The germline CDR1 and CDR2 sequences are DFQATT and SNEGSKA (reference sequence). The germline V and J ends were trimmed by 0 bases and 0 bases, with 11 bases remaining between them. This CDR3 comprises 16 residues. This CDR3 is CSARDPRGPNTGELFF. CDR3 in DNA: TGCAGTGCTAGAGATCCGAGGGGCCCGAACACCGGGGAGCTGTTTTTT.

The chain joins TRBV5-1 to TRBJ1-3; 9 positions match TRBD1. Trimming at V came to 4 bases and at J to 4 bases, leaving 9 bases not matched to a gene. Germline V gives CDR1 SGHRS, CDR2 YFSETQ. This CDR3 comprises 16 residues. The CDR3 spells CASSPPGTGRGNTIYF. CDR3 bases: TGCGCCAGCAGCCCCCCCGGGACAGGGAGAGGAAACACCATATATTTT.

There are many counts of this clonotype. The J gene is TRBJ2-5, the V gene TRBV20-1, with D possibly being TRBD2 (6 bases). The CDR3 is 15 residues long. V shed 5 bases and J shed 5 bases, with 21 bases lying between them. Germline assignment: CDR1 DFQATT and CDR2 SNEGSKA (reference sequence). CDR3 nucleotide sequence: TGCAGTGCTCCCGGGGGTAGCGGTACGGGGGAGACCCAGTACTTC. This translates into CSAPGGSGTGETQYF.

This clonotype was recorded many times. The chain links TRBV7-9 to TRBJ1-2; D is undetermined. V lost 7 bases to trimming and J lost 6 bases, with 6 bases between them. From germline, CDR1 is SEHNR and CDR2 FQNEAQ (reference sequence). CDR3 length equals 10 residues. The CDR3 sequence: CASIGDGYTF. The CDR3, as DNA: TGTGCCAGCATTGGGGATGGCTACACCTTC. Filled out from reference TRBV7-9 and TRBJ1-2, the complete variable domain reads DTGVSQNPRHKITKRGQNVTFRCDPISEHNRLYWYRQTLGQGPEFLTYFQNEAQLEKSRLLSDRFSAERPKGSFSTLEIQRTEQGDSAMYLCASIGDGYTFGSGTRLTVV.

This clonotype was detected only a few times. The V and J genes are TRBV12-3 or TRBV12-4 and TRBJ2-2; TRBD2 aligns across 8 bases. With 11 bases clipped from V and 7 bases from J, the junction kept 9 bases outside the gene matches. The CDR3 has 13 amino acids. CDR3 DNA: TGTGCCTTCCTACCGGGGGGGATCGGGGAGCTGTTTTTT. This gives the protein CAFLPGGIGELFF.

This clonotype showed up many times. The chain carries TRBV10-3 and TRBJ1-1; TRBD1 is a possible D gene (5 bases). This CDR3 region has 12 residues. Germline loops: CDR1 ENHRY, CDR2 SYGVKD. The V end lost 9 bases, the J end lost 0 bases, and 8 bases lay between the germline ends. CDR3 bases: TGTGCCATTAAGGACATGAACACTGAAGCTTTCTTT. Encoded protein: CAIKDMNTEAFF.

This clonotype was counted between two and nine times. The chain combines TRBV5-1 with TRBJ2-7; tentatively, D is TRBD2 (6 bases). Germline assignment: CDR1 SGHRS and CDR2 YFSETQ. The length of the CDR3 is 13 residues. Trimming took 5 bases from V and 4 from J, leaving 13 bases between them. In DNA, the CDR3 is TGCGCCAGCAGATCCGGGAGTTTTTACGAGCAGTACTTC. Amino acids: CASRSGSFYEQYF.

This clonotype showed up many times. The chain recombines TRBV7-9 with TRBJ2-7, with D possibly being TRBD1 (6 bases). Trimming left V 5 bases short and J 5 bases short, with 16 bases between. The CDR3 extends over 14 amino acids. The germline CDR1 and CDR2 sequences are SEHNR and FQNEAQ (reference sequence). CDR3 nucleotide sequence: TGTGCCAGCAGCCCCCGACAGGAATCCCACGAGCAGTACTTC. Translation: CASSPRQESHEQYF.

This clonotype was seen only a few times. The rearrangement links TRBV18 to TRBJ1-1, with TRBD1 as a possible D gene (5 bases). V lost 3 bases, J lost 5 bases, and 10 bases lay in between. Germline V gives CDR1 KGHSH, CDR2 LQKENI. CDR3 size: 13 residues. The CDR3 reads CASSPTRETEAFF. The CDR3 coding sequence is TGTGCCAGCTCACCTACCAGGGAGACTGAAGCTTTCTTT.

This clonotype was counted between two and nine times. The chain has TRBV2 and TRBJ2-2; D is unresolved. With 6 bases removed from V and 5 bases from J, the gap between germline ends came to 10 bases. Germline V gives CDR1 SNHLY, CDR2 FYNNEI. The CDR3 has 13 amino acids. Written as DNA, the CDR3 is TGTGCCAGCAGCACCGAACGGACCGGGGAGCTGTTTTTT. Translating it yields CASSTERTGELFF.

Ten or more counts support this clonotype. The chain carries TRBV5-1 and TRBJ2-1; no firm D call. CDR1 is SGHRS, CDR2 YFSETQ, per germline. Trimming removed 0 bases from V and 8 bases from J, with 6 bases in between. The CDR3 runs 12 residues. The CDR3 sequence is CASSLDRDEQFF. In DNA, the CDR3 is TGCGCCAGCAGCTTGGACCGCGATGAGCAGTTCTTC.